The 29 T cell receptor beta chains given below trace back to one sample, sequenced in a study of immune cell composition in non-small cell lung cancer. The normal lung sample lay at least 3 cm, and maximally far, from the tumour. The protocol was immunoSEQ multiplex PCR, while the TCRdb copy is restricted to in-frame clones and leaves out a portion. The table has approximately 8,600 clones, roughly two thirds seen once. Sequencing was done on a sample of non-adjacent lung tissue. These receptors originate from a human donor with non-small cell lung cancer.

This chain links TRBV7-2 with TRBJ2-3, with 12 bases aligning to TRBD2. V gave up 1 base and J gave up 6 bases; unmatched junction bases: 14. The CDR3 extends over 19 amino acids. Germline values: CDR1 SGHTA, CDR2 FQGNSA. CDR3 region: CASSLGTSGGRQLDDTQYF. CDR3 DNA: TGTGCCAGCAGCTTAGGAACTAGCGGGGGGCGCCAACTTGACGATACGCAGTATTTT.

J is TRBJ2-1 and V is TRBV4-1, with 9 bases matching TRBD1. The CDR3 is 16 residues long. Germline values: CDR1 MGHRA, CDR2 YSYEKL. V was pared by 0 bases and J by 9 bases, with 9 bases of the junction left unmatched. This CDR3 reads CASSQESGTGRSEQFF. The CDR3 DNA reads TGCGCCAGCAGCCAAGAGTCCGGGACAGGGAGGTCTGAGCAGTTCTTC.

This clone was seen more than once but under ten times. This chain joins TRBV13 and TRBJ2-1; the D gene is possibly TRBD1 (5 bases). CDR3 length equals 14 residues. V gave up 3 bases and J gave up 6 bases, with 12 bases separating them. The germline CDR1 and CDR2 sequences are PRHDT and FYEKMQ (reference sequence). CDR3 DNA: TGTGCCAGCAGCTTGATGGGGCAGCCCAATGAGCAGTTCTTC. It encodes CASSLMGQPNEQFF. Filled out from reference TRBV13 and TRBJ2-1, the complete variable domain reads AAGVIQSPRHLIKEKRETATLKCYPIPRHDTVYWYQQGPGQDPQFLISFYEKMQSDKGSIPDRFSAQQFSDYHSELNMSSLELGDSALYFCASSLMGQPNEQFFGPGTRLTVL.

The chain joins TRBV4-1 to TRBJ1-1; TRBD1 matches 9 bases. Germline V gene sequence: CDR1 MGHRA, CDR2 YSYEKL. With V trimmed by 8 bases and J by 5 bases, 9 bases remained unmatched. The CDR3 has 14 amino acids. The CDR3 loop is CASRSTGGGTEAFF. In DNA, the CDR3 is TGCGCCAGCCGGTCGACAGGGGGAGGTACTGAAGCTTTCTTT.

The chain's CDR3 is CTSSQCRTSGGARDTQYF. Written as DNA, the CDR3 is TGCACCAGCAGCCAATGCCGGACTAGCGGGGGGGCCCGGGATACGCAGTATTTT. The chain is built from TRBV1 and TRBJ2-3; TRBD2 reflects the table's D call only, with no check against the DNA. TRBV1 is described as a pseudogene. This CDR3 comprises 18 residues.

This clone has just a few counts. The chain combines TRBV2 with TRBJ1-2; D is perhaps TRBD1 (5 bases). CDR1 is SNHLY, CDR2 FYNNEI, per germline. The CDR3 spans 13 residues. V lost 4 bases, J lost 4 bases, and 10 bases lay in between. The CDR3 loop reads CASSGRGGYGYTF. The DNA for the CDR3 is TGTGCCAGCAGTGGGAGGGGTGGCTATGGCTACACCTTC.

The CDR3 reads CASNLRGLGYTF. The CDR3 DNA reads TGTGCCAGCAACCTCAGGGGGCTTGGCTACACCTTC. The chain is built from TRBV2 and TRBJ1-2, with 8 positions matching TRBD1. The CDR3 is 12 amino acids. The germline CDR1 and CDR2 sequences are SNHLY and FYNNEI. J gave up 7 bases and V 7 bases, and 5 bases lay outside the gene matches.

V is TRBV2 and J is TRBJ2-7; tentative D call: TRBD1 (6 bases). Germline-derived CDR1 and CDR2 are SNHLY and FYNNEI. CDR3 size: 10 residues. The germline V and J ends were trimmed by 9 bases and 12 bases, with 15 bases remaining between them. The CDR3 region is CASQQGEAYF. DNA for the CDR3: TGTGCCAGTCAACAGGGAGAGGCGTACTTC.

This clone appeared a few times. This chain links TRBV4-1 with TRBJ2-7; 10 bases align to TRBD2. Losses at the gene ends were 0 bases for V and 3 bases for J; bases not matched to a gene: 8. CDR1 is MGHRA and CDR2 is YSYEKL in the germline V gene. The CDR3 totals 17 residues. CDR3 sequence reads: CASSQEAGGPSYYEQYF. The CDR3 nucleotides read TGCGCCAGCAGCCAAGAAGCGGGGGGGCCTAGTTACTACGAGCAGTACTTC.

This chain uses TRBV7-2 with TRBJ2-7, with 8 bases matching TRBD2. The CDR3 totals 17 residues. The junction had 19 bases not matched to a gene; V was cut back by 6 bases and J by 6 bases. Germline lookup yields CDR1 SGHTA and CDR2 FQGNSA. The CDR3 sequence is CASSSKPGTRSLGEQYF. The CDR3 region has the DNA TGTGCCAGCAGTTCTAAGCCCGGGACTAGGAGTCTCGGCGAGCAGTACTTC.

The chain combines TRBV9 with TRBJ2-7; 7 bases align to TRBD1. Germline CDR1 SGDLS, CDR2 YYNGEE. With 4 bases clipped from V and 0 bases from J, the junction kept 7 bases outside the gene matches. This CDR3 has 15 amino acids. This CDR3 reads CASSPRDSRSYEQYF. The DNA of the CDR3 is TGTGCCAGCAGCCCCCGGGACAGTCGCTCCTACGAGCAGTACTTC.

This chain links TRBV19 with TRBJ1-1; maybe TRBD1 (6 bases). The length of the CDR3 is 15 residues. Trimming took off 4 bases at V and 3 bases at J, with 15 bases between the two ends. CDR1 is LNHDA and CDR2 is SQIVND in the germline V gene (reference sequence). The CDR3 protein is CASSTAGTRDTEAFF. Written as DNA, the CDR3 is TGTGCCAGTAGTACTGCTGGGACAAGGGACACTGAAGCTTTCTTT. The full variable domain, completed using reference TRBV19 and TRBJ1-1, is DGGITQSPKYLFRKEGQNVTLSCEQNLNHDAMYWYRQDPGQGLRLIYYSQIVNDFQKGDIAEGYSVSREKKESFPLTVTSAQKNPTAFYLCASSTAGTRDTEAFFGQGTRLTVV.

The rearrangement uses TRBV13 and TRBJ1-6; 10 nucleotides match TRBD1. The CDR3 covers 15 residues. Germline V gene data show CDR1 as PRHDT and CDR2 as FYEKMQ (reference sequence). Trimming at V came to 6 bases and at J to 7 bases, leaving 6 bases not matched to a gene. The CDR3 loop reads CASSRDRGGNSPLHF. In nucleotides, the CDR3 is TGTGCCAGCAGTCGGGACAGGGGAGGGAATTCACCCCTCCACTTT. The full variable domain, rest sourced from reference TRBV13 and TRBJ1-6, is AAGVIQSPRHLIKEKRETATLKCYPIPRHDTVYWYQQGPGQDPQFLISFYEKMQSDKGSIPDRFSAQQFSDYHSELNMSSLELGDSALYFCASSRDRGGNSPLHFGNGTRLTVT.

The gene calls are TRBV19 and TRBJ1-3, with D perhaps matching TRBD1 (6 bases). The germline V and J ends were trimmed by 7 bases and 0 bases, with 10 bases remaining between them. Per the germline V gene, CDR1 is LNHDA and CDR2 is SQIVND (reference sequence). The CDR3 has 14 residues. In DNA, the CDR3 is TGTGCCAGTACCATGACAGGCTCTGGAAACACCATATATTTT. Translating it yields CASTMTGSGNTIYF.

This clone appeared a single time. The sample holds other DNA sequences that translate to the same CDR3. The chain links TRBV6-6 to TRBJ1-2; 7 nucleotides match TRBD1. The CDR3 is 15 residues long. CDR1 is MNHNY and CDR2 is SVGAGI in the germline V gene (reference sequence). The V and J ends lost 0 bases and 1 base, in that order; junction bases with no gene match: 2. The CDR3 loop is CASSYSPGGNYGYTF. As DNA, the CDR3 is TGTGCCAGCAGTTACTCCCCAGGGGGTAACTATGGCTACACCTTC.

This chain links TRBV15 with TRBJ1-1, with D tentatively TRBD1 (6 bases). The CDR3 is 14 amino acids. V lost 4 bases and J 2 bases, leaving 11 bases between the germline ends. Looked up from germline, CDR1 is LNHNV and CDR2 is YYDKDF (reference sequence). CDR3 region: CATSNRDTNTEAFF. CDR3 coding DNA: TGTGCCACCAGCAATCGGGACACCAACACTGAAGCTTTCTTT.

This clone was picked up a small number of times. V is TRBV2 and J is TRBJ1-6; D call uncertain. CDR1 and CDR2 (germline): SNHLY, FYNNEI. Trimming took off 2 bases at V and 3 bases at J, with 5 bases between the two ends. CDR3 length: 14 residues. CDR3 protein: CASSEPSYNSPLHF. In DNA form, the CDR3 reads TGTGCCAGCAGTGAACCCAGCTATAATTCACCCCTCCACTTT.

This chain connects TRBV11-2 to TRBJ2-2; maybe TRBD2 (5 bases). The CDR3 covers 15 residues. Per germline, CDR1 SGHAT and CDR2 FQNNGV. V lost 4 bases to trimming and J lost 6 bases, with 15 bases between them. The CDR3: CASSSLTGKPGELFF. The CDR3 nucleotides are TGTGCCAGCAGCTCATTGACGGGGAAGCCCGGGGAGCTGTTTTTT. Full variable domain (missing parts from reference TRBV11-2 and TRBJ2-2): EAGVAQSPRYKIIEKRQSVAFWCNPISGHATLYWYQQILGQGPKLLIQFQNNGVVDDSQLPKDRFSAERLKGVDSTLKIQPAKLEDSAVYLCASSSLTGKPGELFFGEGSRLTVL.

The CDR3 sequence: CASSQTGSNNEQFF. The CDR3 DNA sequence: TGCGCCAGCAGCCAAACAGGGTCGAACAATGAGCAGTTCTTC. The chain uses TRBV4-3 and TRBJ2-1; D might be TRBD1 (6 bases). The CDR3 runs 14 residues. Germline values: CDR1 LGHNA, CDR2 YSLEER. The V end lost 2 bases, the J end lost 5 bases, and 10 bases lay between the germline ends.

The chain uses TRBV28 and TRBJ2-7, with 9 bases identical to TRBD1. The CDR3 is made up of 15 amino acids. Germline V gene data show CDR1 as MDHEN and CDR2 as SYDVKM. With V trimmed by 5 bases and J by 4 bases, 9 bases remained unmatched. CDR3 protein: CASSPRGQGRYEQYF. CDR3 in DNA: TGTGCCAGCAGTCCTCGGGGACAGGGCCGGTACGAGCAGTACTTC. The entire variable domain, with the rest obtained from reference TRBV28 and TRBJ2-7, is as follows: DVKVTQSSRYLVKRTGEKVFLECVQDMDHENMFWYRQDPGLGLRLIYFSYDVKMKEKGDIPEGYSVSREKKERFSLILESASTNQTSMYLCASSPRGQGRYEQYFGPGTRLTVT.

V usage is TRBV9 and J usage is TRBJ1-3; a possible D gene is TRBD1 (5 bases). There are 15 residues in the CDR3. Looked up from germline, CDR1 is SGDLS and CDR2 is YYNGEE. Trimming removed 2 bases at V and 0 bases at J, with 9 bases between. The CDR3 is CASSVDRVSGNTIYF. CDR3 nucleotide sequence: TGTGCCAGCAGCGTTGACAGAGTCTCTGGAAACACCATATATTTT. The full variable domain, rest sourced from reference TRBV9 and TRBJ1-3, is DSGVTQTPKHLITATGQRVTLRCSPRSGDLSVYWYQQSLDQGLQFLIQYYNGEERAKGNILERFSAQQFPDLHSELNLSSLELGDSALYFCASSVDRVSGNTIYFGEGSWLTVV.

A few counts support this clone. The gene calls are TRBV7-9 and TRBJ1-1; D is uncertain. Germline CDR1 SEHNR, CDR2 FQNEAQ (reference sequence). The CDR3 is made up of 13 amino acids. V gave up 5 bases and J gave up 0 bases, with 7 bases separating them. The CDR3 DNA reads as TGTGCCAGCAGCGATACAGTGAACACTGAAGCTTTCTTT. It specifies CASSDTVNTEAFF.

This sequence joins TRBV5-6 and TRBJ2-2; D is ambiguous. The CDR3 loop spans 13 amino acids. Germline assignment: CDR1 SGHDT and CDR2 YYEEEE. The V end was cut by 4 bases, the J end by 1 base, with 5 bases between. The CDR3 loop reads CASSRQNTGELFF. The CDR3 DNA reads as TGTGCCAGCAGCCGACAGAACACCGGGGAGCTGTTTTTT.

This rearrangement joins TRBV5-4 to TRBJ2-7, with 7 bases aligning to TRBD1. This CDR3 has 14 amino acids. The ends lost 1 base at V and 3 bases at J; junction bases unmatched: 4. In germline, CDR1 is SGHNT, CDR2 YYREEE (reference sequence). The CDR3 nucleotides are TGTGCCAGCAGCTTGCAGGGGACAGACTACGAGCAGTACTTC. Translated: CASSLQGTDYEQYF.

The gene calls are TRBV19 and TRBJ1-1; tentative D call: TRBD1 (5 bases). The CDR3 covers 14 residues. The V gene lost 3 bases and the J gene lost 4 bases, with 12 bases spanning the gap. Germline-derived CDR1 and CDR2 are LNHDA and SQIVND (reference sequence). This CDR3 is CASSISRAVTEAFF. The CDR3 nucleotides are TGTGCCAGTAGTATTTCCAGGGCGGTCACTGAAGCTTTCTTT. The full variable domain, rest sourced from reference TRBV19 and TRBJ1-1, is DGGITQSPKYLFRKEGQNVTLSCEQNLNHDAMYWYRQDPGQGLRLIYYSQIVNDFQKGDIAEGYSVSREKKESFPLTVTSAQKNPTAFYLCASSISRAVTEAFFGQGTRLTVV.

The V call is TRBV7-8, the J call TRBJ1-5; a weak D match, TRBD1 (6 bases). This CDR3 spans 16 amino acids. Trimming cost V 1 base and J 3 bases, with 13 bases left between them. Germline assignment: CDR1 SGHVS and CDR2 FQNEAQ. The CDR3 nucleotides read TGTGCCAGCAGCTTAGGGTACAGGGATTACAATCAGCCCCAGCATTTT. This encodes CASSLGYRDYNQPQHF. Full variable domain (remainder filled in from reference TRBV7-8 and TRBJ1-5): GAGVSQSPRYKVAKRGQDVALRCDPISGHVSLFWYQQALGQGPEFLTYFQNEAQLDKSGLPSDRFFAERPEGSVSTLKIQRTQQEDSAVYLCASSLGYRDYNQPQHFGDGTRLSIL.

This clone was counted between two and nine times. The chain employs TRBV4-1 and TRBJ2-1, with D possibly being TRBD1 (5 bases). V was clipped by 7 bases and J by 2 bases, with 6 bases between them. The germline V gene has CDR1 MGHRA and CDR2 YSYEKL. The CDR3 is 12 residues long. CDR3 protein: CASKGPYNEQFF. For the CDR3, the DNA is TGCGCCAGCAAGGGGCCCTACAATGAGCAGTTCTTC.

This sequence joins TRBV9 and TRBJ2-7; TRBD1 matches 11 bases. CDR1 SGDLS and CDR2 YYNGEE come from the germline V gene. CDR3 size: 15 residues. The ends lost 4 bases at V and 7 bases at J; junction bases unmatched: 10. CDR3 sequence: CASSKVGQGASEQYF. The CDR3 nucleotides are TGTGCCAGCAGCAAGGTCGGACAGGGGGCGTCTGAGCAGTACTTC.

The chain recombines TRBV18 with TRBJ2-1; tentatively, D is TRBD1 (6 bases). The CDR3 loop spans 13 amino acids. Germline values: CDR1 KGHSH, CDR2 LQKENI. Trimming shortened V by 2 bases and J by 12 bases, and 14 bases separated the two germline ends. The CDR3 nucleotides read TGTGCCAGCTCACCAGAGGGGGATCGTGGGCAGTTCTTC. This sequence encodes CASSPEGDRGQFF. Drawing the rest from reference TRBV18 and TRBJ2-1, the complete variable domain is NAGVMQNPRHLVRRRGQEARLRCSPMKGHSHVYWYRQLPEEGLKFMVYLQKENIIDESGMPKERFSAEFPKEGPSILRIQQVVRGDSAAYFCASSPEGDRGQFFGPGTRLTVL.